The entry below gives a single T cell receptor (beta chain) sequence along with its context. There is no known antigen for this receptor. Per-base qualities were not stored, and no clone one base away is much larger. The cysteine opens and the phenylalanine closes a CDR3 of 15 amino acids. Only the CDR3 portion is preserved as DNA: 45 bases, with reading frame beginning at the first base. At the junction V is shortened by 4 bases and J by 5 bases; bases outside the gene matches: 7. The germline V gene sets CDR1 to SGHRS and CDR2 to YFSETQ. Healthy HIV-negative adults with no recently reported acute infections or vaccinations were included as donors. Only Caucasian adults living in Nashville, Tennessee, USA were represented among the donors. CD4+ T cells were enriched by magnetic negative selection, after which naive cells were positively selected on CD45RA and the negative fraction was taken as the memory subset. Blood was obtained by leukapheresis, after which PBMCs were separated by Ficoll-Histopaque density gradient centrifugation and cryopreserved in liquid nitrogen vapor phase. Analytical flow cytometry was used to check the purity and quantity of each magnetically sorted T cell population. Each sorted fraction had its genomic DNA isolated and then quantified by UV absorbance on a Nanodrop 2000c.

TCR CDR3 regions were amplified from genomic DNA by multiplex PCR using the deep immunoSEQ assay. Extracted genomic DNA from each cell subset was spread evenly across all wells of several immunoSEQ 96-well plates, with each plate serving as a replicate. For sorted subsets, 150 to 250 ng genomic DNA, equal to tens of thousands of T cell genomes, was loaded into each replicate PCR. Purified libraries were measured with a Qubit 3.0 fluorometer, size-checked on a Bioanalyzer 2100, and measured again with the KAPA Library Quantification kit. Every immunoSEQ 96-well plate was sequenced on a separate single-read 150-cycle Illumina NextSeq 550 flow cell. In the paper's pipeline: The immunoSEQ output contained only junctional sequences without quality scores, so filtering could not match that applied to full-length reads. Sequences were annotated with PyIR, a Python wrapper for IgBLAST v1.9, using IMGT germline references to assign V/J genes and CDR3. Reads were removed for weak V/J assignments (E-value above 1e-6), missing CDR3, stop codons, out-of-frame junctions, or ambiguous translated residues. A V3J clonotype was defined by an identical inferred V gene, J gene, and CDR3 amino acid sequence. To compute the percentage overlap between repertoires, the number of shared unique clonotypes was divided by the size of the smaller repertoire. Repertoire richness was assessed with RTK rarefaction, the Chao1 estimator, and Recon v2.1 estimates of unobserved clonotypes. For all TCRbeta clonotypes obtained by the gDNA method from several donors, generation probabilities were computed with OLGA. Here the immuneACCESS table is served through TCRdb, limited to in-frame sequences with V and J called. Missing clones are a known gap in these copies; in checked studies unresolved V genes cover under half, and the rest lacks a known reason. V and J calls and clone size are given by that table; D and trimming were obtained from the DNA. This sample holds over a million clones; around 95% were observed only once. Together, the top ten hold 1.2% of the sample.

This sample stems from a study of shared clonotypes between healthy human individuals (dated by TCRdb to about 2020). General notes on the study: The cohort comprised a couple of women and three men aged 18 to 49 years. For each donor, three plates each were used for CD4 naive and CD4 memory, two plates were used for CD8 naive, and one plate was used for CD8 memory. To estimate repertoire size and how much clonotype sharing occurs between individuals, the study deeply sequenced the blood TCR repertoires of about 5 healthy adults. Different laboratories and diverse techniques were used to prepare libraries and sequence TCR repertoires, to increase sequencing depth and limit assay-specific biases. Leukapheresis yielded between about 0.85 and 10 billion PBMCs per donor. Study-level results and caveats: Naive subsets generally had larger estimated clonotype richness than memory subsets. Because the study included only a small number of donors, the genetic and exposure-history diversity represented was limited. Compared with non-shared clonotypes, the clonotypes found in all four sorted-subset donors had higher generation probabilities. Even with the large sequencing depth, rarefaction of the sorted-subset datasets indicated that sequencing was incomplete. When a few donors were compared, the shared fraction of clonotypes was 5% to 6.5% for naive CD4, 3% to 4% for naive CD8, 2.3% for memory CD4, and roughly 0.43% for memory CD8. Based on pairwise subsampling, the degree of clonotype sharing among donors was expected to be affected by sequencing depth. Only blood was sampled, and tissue TCR repertoires likely differ from those in blood.

Sequencing was done on a sample of naive CD4+ T cells sorted from blood. The cell subset or site label, read with the paper, signifies: CD45RA+ positively selected. This TCR came from a man under 40 in good health. The rearranged chain carries TRBV5-1 and TRBJ2-7; 12 bases in the junction line up with TRBD2. The CDR3 is CASSTRLAGEDEQYF. In nucleotide form, the sequence is TGCGCCAGCAGCACGAGACTAGCGGGAGAGGACGAGCAGTACTTC.